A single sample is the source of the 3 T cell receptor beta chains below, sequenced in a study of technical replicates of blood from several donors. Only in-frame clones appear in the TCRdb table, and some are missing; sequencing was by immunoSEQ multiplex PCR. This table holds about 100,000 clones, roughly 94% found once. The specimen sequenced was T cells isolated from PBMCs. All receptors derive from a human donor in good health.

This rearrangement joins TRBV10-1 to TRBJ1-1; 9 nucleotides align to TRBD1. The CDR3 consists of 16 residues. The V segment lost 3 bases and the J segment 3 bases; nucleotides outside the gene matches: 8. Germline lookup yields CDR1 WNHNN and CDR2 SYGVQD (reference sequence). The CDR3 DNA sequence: TGCGCCAGCAGTGACCCGGGGACAGGGTCGGACACTGAAGCTTTCTTT. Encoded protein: CASSDPGTGSDTEAFF.

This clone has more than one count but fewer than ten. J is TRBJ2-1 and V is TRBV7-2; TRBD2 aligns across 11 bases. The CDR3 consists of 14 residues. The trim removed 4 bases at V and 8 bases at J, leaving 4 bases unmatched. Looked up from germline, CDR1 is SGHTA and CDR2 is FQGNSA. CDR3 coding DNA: TGTGCCAGCAGCTGGACTAGCGGGCCGGATGAGCAGTTCTTC. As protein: CASSWTSGPDEQFF.

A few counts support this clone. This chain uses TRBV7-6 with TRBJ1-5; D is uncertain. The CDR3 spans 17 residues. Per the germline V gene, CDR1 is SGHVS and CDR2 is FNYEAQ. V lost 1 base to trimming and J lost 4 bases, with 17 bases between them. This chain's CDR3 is CASSLGPASRGNQPQHF. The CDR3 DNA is TGTGCCAGCAGCTTAGGGCCGGCGTCACGAGGGAATCAGCCCCAGCATTTT. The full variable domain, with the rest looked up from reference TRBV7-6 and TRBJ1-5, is GAGVSQSPRYKVTKRGQDVALRCDPISGHVSLYWYRQALGQGPEFLTYFNYEAQQDKSGLPNDRFSAERPEGSISTLTIQRTEQRDSAMYRCASSLGPASRGNQPQHFGDGTRLSIL.